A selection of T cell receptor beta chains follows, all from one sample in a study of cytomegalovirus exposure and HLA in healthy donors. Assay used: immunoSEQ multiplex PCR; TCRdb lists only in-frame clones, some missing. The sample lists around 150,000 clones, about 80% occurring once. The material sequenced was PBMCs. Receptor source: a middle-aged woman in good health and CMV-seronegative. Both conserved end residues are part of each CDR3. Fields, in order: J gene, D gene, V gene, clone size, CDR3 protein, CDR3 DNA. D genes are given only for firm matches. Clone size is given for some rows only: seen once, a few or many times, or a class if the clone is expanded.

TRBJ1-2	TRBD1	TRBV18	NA	CASSPDRGYGYTF	TGTGCCAGCTCACCGGACAGGGGCTATGGCTACACCTTC
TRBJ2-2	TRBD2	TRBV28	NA	CASINSWGLADTGELFF	TGTGCCAGCATTAACAGCTGGGGACTAGCGGACACCGGGGAGCTGTTTTTT
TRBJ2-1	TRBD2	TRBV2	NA	CASKGLAPRPDNEQFF	TGTGCCAGCAAGGGACTAGCGCCACGACCGGACAATGAGCAGTTCTTC
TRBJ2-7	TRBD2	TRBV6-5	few	CASRGGTSGYEQYF	TGTGCCAGCAGGGGTGGGACTAGCGGTTACGAGCAGTACTTC
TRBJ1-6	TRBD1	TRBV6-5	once	CASTVTGLNSPLHF	TGTGCCAGCACCGTGACAGGGCTAAATTCACCCCTCCACTTT
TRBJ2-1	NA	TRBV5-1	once	CASISTSNNEQFF	TGCGCCAGCATTTCAACCTCTAACAATGAGCAGTTCTTC
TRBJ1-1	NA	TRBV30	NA	CAWRRGWSTEAFF	TGTGCCTGGCGGAGGGGTTGGTCCACTGAAGCTTTCTTT
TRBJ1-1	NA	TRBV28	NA	CETPKAFF	TGTGAGACACCCAAAGCTTTCTTT
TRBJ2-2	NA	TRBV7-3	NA	CASSLIPRLANTGELFF	TGTGCCAGCAGCTTAATACCCCGTTTGGCCAACACCGGGGAGCTGTTTTTT
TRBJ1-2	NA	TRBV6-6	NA	CASSYSPVLNYGYTF	TGTGCCAGCAGTTACTCTCCCGTTCTCAACTATGGCTACACCTTC
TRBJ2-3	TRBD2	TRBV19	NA	CASSSSGGPTDTQYF	TGTGCCAGTAGTAGTAGCGGGGGGCCGACGGATACGCAGTATTTT
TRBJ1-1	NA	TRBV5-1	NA	CASSLLDRNSEAFF	TGCGCCAGCAGCTTACTCGACAGGAACTCTGAAGCTTTCTTT
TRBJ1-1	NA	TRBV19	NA	CASSIGAGVGTEAFF	TGTGCCAGTAGTATAGGCGCAGGGGTGGGCACTGAAGCTTTCTTT
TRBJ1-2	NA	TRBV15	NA	CATSRRPRDTPEHYGYTF	TGTGCCACCAGCAGACGACCCAGGGACACTCCAGAACACTATGGCTACACCTTC
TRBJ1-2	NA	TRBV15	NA	CATTENNYGYTF	TGTGCCACAACAGAGAATAACTATGGCTACACCTTC
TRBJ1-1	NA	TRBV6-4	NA	CASRPSREDTEAFF	TGTGCCAGCAGGCCCTCCAGGGAGGACACTGAAGCTTTCTTT
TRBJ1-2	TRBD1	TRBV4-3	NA	CASSQGQGWTYGYTF	TGCGCCAGCAGCCAAGGACAGGGATGGACCTATGGCTACACCTTC
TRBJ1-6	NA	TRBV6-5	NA	CASSPEGHGNSPLHF	TGTGCCAGCAGCCCGGAGGGCCATGGAAATTCACCCCTCCACTTT
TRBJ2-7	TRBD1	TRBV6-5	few	CASRPGQASGEQYF	TGTGCCAGCAGACCCGGACAGGCATCGGGCGAGCAGTACTTC
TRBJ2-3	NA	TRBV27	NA	CASSRQVGDTQYF	TGTGCCAGCAGTCGGCAGGTGGGTGATACGCAGTATTTT
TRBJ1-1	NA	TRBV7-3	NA	CASSSQENTEAFF	TGTGCCAGCAGCTCTCAGGAGAACACTGAAGCTTTCTTT
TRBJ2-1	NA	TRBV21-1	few	CASSAAGMAGGSHNEQFF	TGTGCCAGCAGCGCGGCAGGAATGGCGGGAGGCAGTCACAATGAGCAGTTCTTC
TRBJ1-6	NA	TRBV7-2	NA	CASSPKARSSYNSPLHF	TGTGCCAGCAGCCCCAAGGCACGGAGCTCCTATAATTCACCCCTCCACTTT
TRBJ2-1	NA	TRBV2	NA	CASRRSGEQFF	TGTGCCAGCAGACGGTCAGGTGAGCAGTTCTTC
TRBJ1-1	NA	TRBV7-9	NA	CSSSFQGEAFF	TGTTCCAGCAGCTTTCAGGGTGAAGCTTTCTTT
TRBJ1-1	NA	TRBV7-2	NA	CASSLAPPRGAFF	TGTGCCAGCAGCTTAGCACCCCCCCGCGGAGCTTTCTTT
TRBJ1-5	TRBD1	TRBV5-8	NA	CASGQGQQPQHF	TGTGCCAGCGGACAGGGACAGCAGCCCCAGCATTTT
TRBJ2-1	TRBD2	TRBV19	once	CASSLGGDRSLKSSYNEQFF	TGTGCCAGTAGCCTGGGGGGGGACCGTTCTCTTAAAAGCTCCTACAATGAGCAGTTCTTC
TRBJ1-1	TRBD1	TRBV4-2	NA	CASSRTGPNTEAFF	TGTGCCAGCTCCCGGACAGGGCCCAACACTGAAGCTTTCTTT
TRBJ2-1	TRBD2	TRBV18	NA	CASSHFGQAGVWQFF	TGTGCCAGCTCACACTTTGGACAAGCGGGAGTATGGCAGTTCTTC
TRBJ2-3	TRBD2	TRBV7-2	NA	CASTPSGGSADTQYF	TGTGCCAGCACCCCTAGCGGGGGGAGCGCGGATACGCAGTATTTT
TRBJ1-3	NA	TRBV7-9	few	CASSLGSLTGYTIYF	TGTGCCAGCAGCTTAGGATCCCTAACAGGATACACCATATATTTT
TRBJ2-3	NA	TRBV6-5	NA	CASRREIGTDTQYF	TGTGCCAGCAGACGGGAGATTGGCACAGATACGCAGTATTTT
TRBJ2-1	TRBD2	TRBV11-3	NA	CASSSPVPSGGRYNEQFF	TGTGCCAGCAGCTCCCCAGTGCCTAGCGGGGGGCGGTACAATGAGCAGTTCTTC
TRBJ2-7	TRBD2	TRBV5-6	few	CASSLGLASIEQYF	TGTGCCAGCAGCTTGGGACTAGCGTCGATCGAGCAGTACTTC
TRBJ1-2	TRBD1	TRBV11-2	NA	CASSLEQGRGYTF	TGTGCCAGCAGCTTAGAACAGGGGCGCGGCTACACCTTC
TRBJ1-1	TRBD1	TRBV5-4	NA	CASSLARGPNTEAFF	TGTGCCAGCAGCTTGGCCAGGGGGCCGAACACTGAAGCTTTCTTT
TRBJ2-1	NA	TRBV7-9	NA	CASSYIESRVGEQFF	TGTGCCAGCAGTTATATCGAGAGTCGGGTGGGTGAGCAGTTCTTC
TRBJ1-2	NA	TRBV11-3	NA	CASSPRQAANYGYTF	TGTGCCAGCAGCCCTCGGCAGGCCGCTAACTATGGCTACACCTTC
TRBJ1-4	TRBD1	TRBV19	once	CASSGNRGLNEKLFF	TGTGCCAGTAGTGGTAACAGGGGTCTTAATGAAAAACTGTTTTTT
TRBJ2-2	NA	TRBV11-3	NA	CASSLTWATGTGELFF	TGTGCCAGCAGCTTAACATGGGCCACGGGAACCGGGGAGCTGTTTTTT
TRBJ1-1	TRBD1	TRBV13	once	CASSLEDRKAFF	TGTGCCAGCAGCTTAGAGGACAGGAAAGCTTTCTTT
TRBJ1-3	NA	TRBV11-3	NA	CASSLDLVDGNTIYF	TGTGCCAGCAGCTTAGATCTAGTAGACGGAAACACCATATATTTT
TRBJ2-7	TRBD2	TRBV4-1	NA	CASSQGSGGVYKQYF	TGCGCCAGCAGCCAAGGTAGCGGGGGGGTCTACAAGCAGTACTTC
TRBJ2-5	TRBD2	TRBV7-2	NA	CASSSTGSGGALGETQYF	TGTGCCAGCAGCTCCACCGGAAGCGGGGGGGCCTTGGGGGAGACCCAGTACTTC
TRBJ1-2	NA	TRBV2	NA	CASSEGGYGYTF	TGTGCCAGCAGTGAAGGCGGCTATGGCTACACCTTC
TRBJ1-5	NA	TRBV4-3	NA	CASSRGFGVIQPQHF	TGCGCCAGCAGCCGTGGGTTTGGAGTGATTCAGCCCCAGCATTTT
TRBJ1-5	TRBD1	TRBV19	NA	CASTQRTGGFNQPQHF	TGTGCCAGTACCCAAAGGACAGGGGGTTTCAATCAGCCCCAGCATTTT